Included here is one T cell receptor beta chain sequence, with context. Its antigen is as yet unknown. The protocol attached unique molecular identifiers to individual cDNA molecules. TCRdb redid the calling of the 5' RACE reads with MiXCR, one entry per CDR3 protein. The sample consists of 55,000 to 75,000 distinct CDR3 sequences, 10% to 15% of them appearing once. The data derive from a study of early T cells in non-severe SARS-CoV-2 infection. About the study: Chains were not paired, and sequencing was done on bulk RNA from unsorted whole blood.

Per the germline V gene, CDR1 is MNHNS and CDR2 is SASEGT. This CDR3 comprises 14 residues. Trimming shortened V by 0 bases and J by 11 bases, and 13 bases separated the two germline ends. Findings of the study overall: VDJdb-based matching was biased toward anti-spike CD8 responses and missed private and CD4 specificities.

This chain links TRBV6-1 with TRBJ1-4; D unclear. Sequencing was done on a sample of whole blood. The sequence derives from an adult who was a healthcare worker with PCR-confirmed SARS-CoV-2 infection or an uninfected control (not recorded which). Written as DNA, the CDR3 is TGTGCCAGCAGTGAAGCGCTTCCCGGGTTGAAACTGTTTTTT. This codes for CASSEALPGLKLFF.